The 12 T cell receptor beta chains presented below share a single source sample, sequenced in a study of blood T cell repertoires in COVID-19. Generated by immunoSEQ multiplex PCR, the TCRdb table keeps only in-frame clones and is missing some. Among 240,000 or so clones listed, 70% to 85% were seen once. Material: peripheral blood. The receptors shown here come from a woman at least 80 years old with acute or convalescent COVID-19.

The chain uses TRBV20-1 and TRBJ2-7; TRBD2 matches 8 bases. The CDR3 length is 11 residues. Losses at the gene ends were 5 bases for V and 9 bases for J; bases not matched to a gene: 6. Germline CDR1 and CDR2: DFQATT and SNEGSKA (reference sequence). The CDR3 here is CSAELAEGQYF. The CDR3 DNA is TGCAGTGCTGAACTAGCGGAAGGGCAGTACTTC.

The chain recombines TRBV29-1 with TRBJ2-1, with 7 bases lining up with TRBD1. The CDR3 is 14 residues long. V lost 4 bases to trimming and J lost 6 bases; unmatched junction nucleotides: 9. Germline V gives CDR1 SQVTM, CDR2 ANQGSEA. The CDR3 region is CSVGWDSAGNEQFF. CDR3 sequence (DNA): TGCAGCGTTGGATGGGACAGCGCCGGCAATGAGCAGTTCTTC.

CDR3 in DNA: TGTGCCAGCAGCTTAGCGGGGACAGGGGTTAATAACTACAATGAGCAGTTCTTC. This sequence encodes CASSLAGTGVNNYNEQFF. The chain has TRBV7-8 and TRBJ2-1; 10 bases are shared with TRBD1. Germline trimming cut 0 bases from V and 3 bases from J; bases unmatched to any gene: 8. The germline CDR1 and CDR2 sequences are SGHVS and FQNEAQ. The length of the CDR3 is 18 residues.

The chain couples TRBV29-1 to TRBJ2-1; 12 bases align to TRBD2. V was pared by 7 bases and J by 5 bases, with 6 bases of the junction left unmatched. From germline, CDR1 is SQVTM and CDR2 ANQGSEA. This CDR3 contains 14 residues. CDR3 sequence reads: CSALTSGRNNEQFF. The CDR3 nucleotides are TGCAGCGCTTTGACTAGCGGGAGAAACAATGAGCAGTTCTTC.

This chain links TRBV11-3 with TRBJ2-1, with TRBD2 identical over 9 bases. This CDR3 is built from 14 residues. J was trimmed by 10 bases and V by 1 base; bases with no gene match: 5. Germline V lookup: CDR1 SGHNT, CDR2 YENEEA. CDR3 sequence: CASSLGGGTSEQFF. Here the CDR3 DNA reads TGTGCCAGCAGCTTAGGAGGGGGGACTAGCGAGCAGTTCTTC.

J is TRBJ2-5 and V is TRBV7-2; 9 bases map to TRBD2. The V and J ends lost 1 base and 7 bases, in that order; junction bases with no gene match: 10. Germline V gene data show CDR1 as SGHTA and CDR2 as FQGNSA. The CDR3 runs 16 residues. The CDR3 DNA reads as TGTGCCAGCAGCTTAGTGTTAGCGGGGGCCAGGGGGACCCAGTACTTC. It encodes CASSLVLAGARGTQYF.

The chain recombines TRBV6-5 with TRBJ1-4; 11 bases line up with TRBD1. CDR3 length equals 15 residues. Trimming at V came to 6 bases and at J to 6 bases, leaving 6 bases not matched to a gene. Germline lookup yields CDR1 MNHEY and CDR2 SVGAGI. The CDR3 coding sequence is TGTGCCAGCAGACCTGGGACAGGGGGTTATGAAAAACTGTTTTTT. This gives the protein CASRPGTGGYEKLFF.

V is TRBV29-1 and J is TRBJ2-6; 7 bases line up with TRBD1. Per germline, CDR1 SQVTM and CDR2 ANQGSEA. V trimming: 6 bases; J trimming: 4 bases; junction bases outside the gene matches: 12. The CDR3 is 16 residues long. CDR3 region: CSVLRQGTTGANVLTF. CDR3 sequence (DNA): TGCAGCGTCCTAAGACAGGGTACTACGGGGGCCAACGTCCTGACTTTC.

The chain carries TRBV7-9 and TRBJ2-2; D gene unclear. The CDR3 runs 16 residues. Trimming removed 8 bases at V and 6 bases at J, with 22 bases between. Germline CDR1 is SEHNR and CDR2 is FQNEAQ (reference sequence). The CDR3, as DNA: TGTGCCAGCTCCCTTAGGCCCGACTCTCCCCCCGGGGAGCTGTTTTTT. This gives the protein CASSLRPDSPPGELFF.

The J gene is TRBJ1-3, the V gene TRBV12-3 or TRBV12-4; perhaps TRBD1 as D (5 bases). The CDR3 consists of 12 residues. V lost 8 bases and J lost 4, with 9 bases in between. The CDR3 sequence: CASDKGGNTIYF. The CDR3 DNA is TGTGCCAGCGACAAGGGGGGAAACACCATATATTTT.

This clone was seen once. CDR3 sequence: CASSQLSGTDTQYF. CDR3 coding DNA: TGTGCCAGCAGCCAACTCTCAGGGACAGATACGCAGTATTTT. The chain joins TRBV14 to TRBJ2-3, with a possible D match to TRBD1 (5 bases). The CDR3 runs 14 residues. The V end was cut by 2 bases, the J end by 3 bases, with 9 bases between. Per germline, CDR1 SGHDN and CDR2 FVKESK.

J is TRBJ2-7 and V is TRBV27; 8 bases are a match to TRBD1. Per germline, CDR1 MNHEY and CDR2 SMNVEV (reference sequence). V gave up 2 bases and J gave up 9 bases; unmatched junction bases: 6. This CDR3 comprises 13 residues. The DNA of the CDR3 is TGTGCCAGCAGTTTAGTCCAGGGGGCCGTGCAGTACTTC. Its protein product is CASSLVQGAVQYF.